These T cell receptor beta chains were read from a single sample in a study of neoadjuvant anti-PD-1 for oral cavity cancer. TCRdb keeps only in-frame clones here, not all; method: immunoSEQ multiplex PCR. The data show about 14,000 clones, around 64% seen once. Sequences were derived from PBMCs, sampled before nivolumab (anti-PD-1) treatment. Receptor source: a person aged 35-79 years with oral cavity squamous cell carcinoma. CDR3s include the opening cysteine and the closing phenylalanine or tryptophan. D genes are given only for firm matches. Only part of the rows carry a size: once, few, many, or a class if the clone is expanded.

D,V,size,J,CDR3,DNA
.,TRBV7-8,.,TRBJ2-2,CASPGRYTGELFF,TGTGCCAGTCCGGGACGGTACACCGGGGAGCTGTTTTTT
.,TRBV6-1,.,TRBJ2-2,CASSEDWAGELFF,TGTGCCAGCAGTGAGGACTGGGCCGGGGAGCTGTTTTTT
TRBD1,TRBV7-2,.,TRBJ2-1,CASSLWQGVGEQFF,TGTGCCAGCAGCTTATGGCAGGGGGTGGGTGAGCAGTTCTTC
.,TRBV13,.,TRBJ1-1,CASSFDRTNTEAFF,TGTGCCAGCAGCTTCGACAGGACCAACACTGAAGCTTTCTTT
TRBD1,TRBV7-3,.,TRBJ2-7,CASSQTGGGEQYF,TGTGCCAGCAGCCAGACAGGGGGTGGCGAGCAGTACTTC
.,TRBV7-8,few,TRBJ2-3,CASSLAHGDTQYF,TGTGCCAGCAGCTTAGCGCATGGAGATACGCAGTATTTT
.,TRBV7-6,once,TRBJ1-1,CASSLAAVGDTEAFF,TGTGCCAGCAGCTTAGCTGCGGTTGGGGACACTGAAGCTTTCTTT
.,TRBV5-1,few,TRBJ1-2,CASSRGATTGTNYGYTF,TGCGCCAGCAGCAGAGGGGCGACAACAGGCACTAACTATGGCTACACCTTC
.,TRBV11-2,.,TRBJ2-5,CASTPFGGGVSQETQYF,TGTGCCAGCACCCCCTTTGGAGGGGGAGTAAGCCAAGAGACCCAGTACTTC
TRBD2,TRBV4-1,few,TRBJ2-7,CASSQDWGLAGSEQYF,TGCGCCAGCAGCCAAGATTGGGGACTAGCGGGAAGCGAGCAGTACTTC
.,TRBV13,few,TRBJ2-5,CASSPGPSGTQYF,TGTGCCAGCAGCCCGGGGCCGTCCGGGACCCAGTACTTC
.,TRBV18,.,TRBJ2-5,CASSPRLQETQYF,TGTGCCAGCTCACCGAGACTCCAAGAGACCCAGTACTTC
.,TRBV5-1,.,TRBJ2-7,CASSLEGRGIGEQYF,TGCGCCAGCAGCTTGGAGGGGAGGGGGATCGGCGAGCAGTACTTC
TRBD2,TRBV19,once,TRBJ2-2,CASSSTLTSIIYTGELFF,TGTGCCAGTAGTTCCACCCTGACTAGCATAATCTACACCGGGGAGCTGTTTTTT
.,TRBV5-1,.,TRBJ1-1,CASSLGRGTEAFF,TGCGCCAGCAGCTTGGGCCGGGGCACTGAAGCTTTCTTT
TRBD1,TRBV2,few,TRBJ2-3,CASSVRGTADTQYF,TGTGCCAGCAGTGTCAGGGGGACGGCAGATACGCAGTATTTT
TRBD1,TRBV6-5,.,TRBJ1-6,CASSRQGWSGTPLHF,TGTGCCAGCAGTCGACAGGGGTGGTCGGGAACACCCCTCCACTTT
TRBD1,TRBV29-1,few,TRBJ1-3,CSARTGVDTIYF,TGCAGCGCCCGGACAGGGGTTGACACCATATATTTT
TRBD1,TRBV19,.,TRBJ1-2,CASSRAGGTSGYTF,TGTGCCAGTAGTAGGGCAGGGGGAACGTCGGGCTACACCTTC
.,TRBV5-1,.,TRBJ2-3,CASSSLRGVRTDTQYF,TGCGCCAGCAGCTCCTTGAGGGGCGTTAGAACAGATACGCAGTATTTT
.,TRBV27,.,TRBJ1-1,CASSFRGTEAFF,TGTGCCAGCAGTTTCCGAGGGACTGAAGCTTTCTTT
.,TRBV2,.,TRBJ2-7,CASRAIYEQYF,TGTGCCAGCAGGGCAATCTACGAGCAGTACTTC
TRBD2,TRBV5-1,.,TRBJ2-5,CASSFVAGPQETQYF,TGCGCCAGCAGCTTTGTAGCGGGGCCCCAAGAGACCCAGTACTTC
TRBD2,TRBV5-1,few,TRBJ2-5,CASSLGGTSGGETQYF,TGCGCCAGCAGCTTGGGAGGTACTAGCGGGGGAGAGACCCAGTACTTC
.,TRBV10-3,.,TRBJ1-1,CAITAQLNTEAFF,TGTGCCATCACGGCACAGCTGAACACTGAAGCTTTCTTT
.,TRBV7-8,.,TRBJ1-6,CASTLDGTYNSPLHF,TGTGCCAGCACCCTCGATGGGACCTATAATTCACCCCTCCACTTT
.,TRBV6-6,few,TRBJ2-7,CASTPGAKPYEQYF,TGTGCCAGCACCCCTGGGGCGAAACCCTACGAGCAGTACTTC
.,TRBV5-4,.,TRBJ2-2,CASSLAGGRELFF,TGTGCCAGCAGCTTGGCCGGGGGCCGGGAGCTGTTTTTT
TRBD1,TRBV6-6,.,TRBJ2-7,CASSHPRDSSYEQYF,TGTGCCAGCAGCCACCCCCGGGACAGTTCCTACGAGCAGTACTTC
.,TRBV27,.,TRBJ1-5,CASSPRRPGTPQHF,TGTGCCAGCAGTCCCAGGAGGCCCGGCACGCCCCAGCATTTT
.,TRBV5-1,.,TRBJ2-1,CASTKRLNFNEQFF,TGCGCCAGCACGAAGCGGCTTAACTTCAATGAGCAGTTCTTC
.,TRBV6-1,.,TRBJ1-3,CASSRQINSGNTIYF,TGTGCCAGCAGTCGACAGATCAACTCTGGAAACACCATATATTTT
.,TRBV14,.,TRBJ2-2,CASSEHNTGELFF,TGTGCCAGCAGCGAACATAACACCGGGGAGCTGTTTTTT
.,TRBV5-1,.,TRBJ1-1,CASSLSPGDTEAFF,TGCGCCAGCAGCTTGTCCCCGGGGGACACTGAAGCTTTCTTT
.,TRBV15,.,TRBJ2-3,CATSRDPQSTDTQYF,TGTGCCACCAGCAGAGATCCGCAGAGCACAGATACGCAGTATTTT
.,TRBV5-5,few,TRBJ1-5,CASNRDYSNQPQHF,TGTGCCTCCAACAGGGATTATAGCAATCAGCCCCAGCATTTT
.,TRBV19,.,TRBJ1-5,CASSSEVILNQPQHF,TGTGCCAGTAGTTCAGAAGTGATTTTAAATCAGCCCCAGCATTTT
.,TRBV9,once,TRBJ2-2,CASSGRYTGELFF,TGTGCCAGCAGCGGGCGATACACCGGGGAGCTGTTTTTT
.,TRBV5-4,.,TRBJ1-5,CASSLGNQPQHF,TGTGCCAGCAGCTTGGGGAATCAGCCCCAGCATTTT
.,TRBV7-8,.,TRBJ1-1,CASSPRGAVNTEAFF,TGTGCCAGCAGCCCAAGAGGCGCGGTGAACACTGAAGCTTTCTTT
TRBD1,TRBV10-3,.,TRBJ2-7,CAIRDRGTHEQYF,TGTGCCATTCGGGACAGGGGAACCCACGAGCAGTACTTC
TRBD2,TRBV5-1,.,TRBJ2-5,CASRLAGGQETQYF,TGCGCCAGCAGACTAGCGGGGGGGCAAGAGACCCAGTACTTC
TRBD1,TRBV6-1,.,TRBJ1-2,CASSIQGDYGYTF,TGTGCCAGCAGTATACAGGGGGACTATGGCTACACCTTC
.,TRBV4-2,.,TRBJ1-2,CASSQDHVAYGYTF,TGTGCCAGCAGCCAAGATCATGTAGCCTATGGCTACACCTTC
.,TRBV7-2,.,TRBJ1-6,CASSLSGGNSPLHF,TGTGCCAGCAGCTTATCGGGGGGCAATTCACCCCTCCACTTT